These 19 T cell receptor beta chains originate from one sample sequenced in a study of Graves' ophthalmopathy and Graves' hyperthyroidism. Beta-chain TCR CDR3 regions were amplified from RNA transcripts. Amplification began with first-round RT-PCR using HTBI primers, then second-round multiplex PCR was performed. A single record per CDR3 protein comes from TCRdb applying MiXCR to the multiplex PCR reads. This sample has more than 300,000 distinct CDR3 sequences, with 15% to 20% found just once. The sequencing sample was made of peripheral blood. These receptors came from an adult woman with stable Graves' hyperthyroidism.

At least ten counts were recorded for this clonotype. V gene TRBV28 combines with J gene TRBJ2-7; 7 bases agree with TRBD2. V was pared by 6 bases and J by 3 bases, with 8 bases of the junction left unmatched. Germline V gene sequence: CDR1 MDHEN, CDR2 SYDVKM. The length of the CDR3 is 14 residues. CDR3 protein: CASSFSGYFYEQYF. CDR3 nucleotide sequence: TGTGCCAGCAGCTTTAGCGGGTACTTCTACGAGCAGTACTTC.

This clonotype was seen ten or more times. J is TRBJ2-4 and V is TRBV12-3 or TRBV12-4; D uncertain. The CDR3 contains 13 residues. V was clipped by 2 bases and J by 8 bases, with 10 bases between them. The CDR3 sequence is CASSLSGVDIQYF. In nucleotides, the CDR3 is TGTGCCAGCAGTTTATCGGGCGTCGACATTCAGTACTTC.

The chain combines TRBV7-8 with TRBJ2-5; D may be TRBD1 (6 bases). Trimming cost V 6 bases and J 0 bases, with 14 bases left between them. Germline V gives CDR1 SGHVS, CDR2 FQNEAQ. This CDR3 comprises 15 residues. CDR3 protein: CASSTGPQYQETQYF. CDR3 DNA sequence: TGTGCCAGCAGTACAGGGCCGCAGTACCAAGAGACCCAGTACTTC.

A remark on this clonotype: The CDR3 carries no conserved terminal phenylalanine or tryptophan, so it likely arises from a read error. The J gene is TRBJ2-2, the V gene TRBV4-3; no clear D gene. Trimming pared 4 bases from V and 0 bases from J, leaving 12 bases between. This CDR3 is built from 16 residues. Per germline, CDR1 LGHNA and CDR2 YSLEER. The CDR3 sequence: CASSRQQIANTGELFY. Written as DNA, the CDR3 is TGCGCCAGCAGCCGACAACAGATAGCGAACACCGGGGAGCTGTTTTAT.

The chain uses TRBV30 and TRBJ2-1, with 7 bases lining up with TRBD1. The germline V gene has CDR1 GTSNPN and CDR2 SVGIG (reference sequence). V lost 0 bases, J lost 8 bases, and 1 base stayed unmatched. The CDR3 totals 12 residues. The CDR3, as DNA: TGTGCCTGGAGTGTCCAGGGGGATGAGCAGTTCTTC. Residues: CAWSVQGDEQFF.

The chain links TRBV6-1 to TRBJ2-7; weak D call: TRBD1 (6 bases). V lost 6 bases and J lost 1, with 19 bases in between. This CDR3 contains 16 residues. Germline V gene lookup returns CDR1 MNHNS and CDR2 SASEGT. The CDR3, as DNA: TGTGCCAGCAGCCCCAAATTGGACAGCGTATCCTACGAGCAGTACTTC. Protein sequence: CASSPKLDSVSYEQYF.

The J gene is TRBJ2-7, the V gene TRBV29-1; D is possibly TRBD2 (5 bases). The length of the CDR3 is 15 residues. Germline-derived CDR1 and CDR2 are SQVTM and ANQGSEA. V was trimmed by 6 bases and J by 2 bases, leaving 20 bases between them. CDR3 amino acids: CSVPLETPLTYEQYF. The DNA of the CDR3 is TGCAGCGTCCCACTAGAGACCCCTTTGACCTACGAGCAGTACTTC.

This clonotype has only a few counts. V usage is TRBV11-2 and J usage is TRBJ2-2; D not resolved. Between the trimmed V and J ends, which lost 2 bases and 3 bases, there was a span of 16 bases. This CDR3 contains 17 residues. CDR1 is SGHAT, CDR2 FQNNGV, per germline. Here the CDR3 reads CASSLRPTRRDTGELFF. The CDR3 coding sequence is TGTGCCAGCAGCTTAAGGCCTACACGCCGGGACACCGGGGAGCTGTTTTTT.

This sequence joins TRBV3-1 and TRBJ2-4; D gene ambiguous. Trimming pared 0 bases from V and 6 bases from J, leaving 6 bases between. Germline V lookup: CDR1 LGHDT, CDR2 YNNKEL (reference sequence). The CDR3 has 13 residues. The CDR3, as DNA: TGTGCCAGCAGCCAAGATCGGCTAAACATTCAGTACTTC. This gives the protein CASSQDRLNIQYF. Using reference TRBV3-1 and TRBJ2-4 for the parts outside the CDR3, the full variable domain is DTAVSQTPKYLVTQMGNDKSIKCEQNLGHDTMYWYKQDSKKFLKIMFSYNNKELIINETVPNRFSPKSPDKAHLNLHINSLELGDSAVYFCASSQDRLNIQYFGAGTRLSVL.

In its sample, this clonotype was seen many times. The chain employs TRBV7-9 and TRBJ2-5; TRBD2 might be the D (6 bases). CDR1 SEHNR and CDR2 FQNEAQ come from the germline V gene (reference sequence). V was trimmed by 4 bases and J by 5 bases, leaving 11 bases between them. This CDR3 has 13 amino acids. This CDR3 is CASSWRARETQYF. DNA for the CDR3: TGTGCCAGCAGCTGGAGGGCCCGGGAGACCCAGTACTTC. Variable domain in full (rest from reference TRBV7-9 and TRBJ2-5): DTGVSQNPRHKITKRGQNVTFRCDPISEHNRLYWYRQTLGQGPEFLTYFQNEAQLEKSRLLSDRFSAERPKGSFSTLEIQRTEQGDSAMYLCASSWRARETQYFGPGTRLLVL.

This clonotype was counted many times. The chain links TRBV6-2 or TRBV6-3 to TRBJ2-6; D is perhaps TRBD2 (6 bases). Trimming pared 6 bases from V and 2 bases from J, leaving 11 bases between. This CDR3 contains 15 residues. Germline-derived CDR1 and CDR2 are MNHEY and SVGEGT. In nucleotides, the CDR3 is TGTGCCAGCAGCCTAGGAGGGGCTGGGGCCAACGTCCTGACTTTC. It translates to CASSLGGAGANVLTF.

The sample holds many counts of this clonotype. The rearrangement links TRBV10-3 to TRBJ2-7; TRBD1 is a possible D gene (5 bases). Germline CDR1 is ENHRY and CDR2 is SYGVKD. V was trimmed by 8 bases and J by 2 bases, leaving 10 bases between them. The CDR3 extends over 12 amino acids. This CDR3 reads CAIGARAYEQYF. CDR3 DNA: TGTGCCATCGGGGCCAGAGCCTACGAGCAGTACTTC.

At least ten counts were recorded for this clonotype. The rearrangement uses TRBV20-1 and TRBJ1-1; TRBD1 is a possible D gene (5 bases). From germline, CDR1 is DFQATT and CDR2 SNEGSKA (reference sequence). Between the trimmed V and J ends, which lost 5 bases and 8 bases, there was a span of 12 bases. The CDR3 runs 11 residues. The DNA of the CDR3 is TGCAGTGCTTCGGGACTTAGCGAAGCTTTCTTT. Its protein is CSASGLSEAFF.

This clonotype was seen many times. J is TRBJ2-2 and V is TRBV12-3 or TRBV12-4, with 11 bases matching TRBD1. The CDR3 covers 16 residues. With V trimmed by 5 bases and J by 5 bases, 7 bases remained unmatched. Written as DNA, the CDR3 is TGTGCCAGCAGTCATTCGGACAGGGGGCAGACCGGGGAGCTGTTTTTT. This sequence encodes CASSHSDRGQTGELFF.

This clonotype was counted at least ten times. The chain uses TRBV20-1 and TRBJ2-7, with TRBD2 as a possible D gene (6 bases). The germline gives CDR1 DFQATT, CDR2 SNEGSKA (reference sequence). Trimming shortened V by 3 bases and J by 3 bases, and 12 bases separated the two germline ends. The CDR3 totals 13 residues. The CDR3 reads CSASGWRDYEQYF. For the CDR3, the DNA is TGCAGTGCTAGTGGTTGGCGGGACTACGAGCAGTACTTC.

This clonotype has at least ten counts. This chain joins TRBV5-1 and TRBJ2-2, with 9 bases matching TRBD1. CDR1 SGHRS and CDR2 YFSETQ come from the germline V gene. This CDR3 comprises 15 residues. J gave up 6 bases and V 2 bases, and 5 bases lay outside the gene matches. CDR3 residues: CASSLVWTGAGELFF. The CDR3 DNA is TGCGCCAGCAGCTTAGTTTGGACAGGGGCCGGGGAGCTGTTTTTT. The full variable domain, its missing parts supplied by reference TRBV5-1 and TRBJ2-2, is KAGVTQTPRYLIKTRGQQVTLSCSPISGHRSVSWYQQTPGQGLQFLFEYFSETQRNKGNFPGRFSGRQFSNSRSEMNVSTLELGDSALYLCASSLVWTGAGELFFGEGSRLTVL.

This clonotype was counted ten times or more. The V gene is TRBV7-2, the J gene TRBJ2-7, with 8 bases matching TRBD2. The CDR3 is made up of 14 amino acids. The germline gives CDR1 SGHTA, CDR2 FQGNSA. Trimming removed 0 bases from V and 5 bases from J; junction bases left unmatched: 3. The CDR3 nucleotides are TGTGCCAGCAGCTTAGCTAGCGGGGCCCACGAGCAGTACTTC. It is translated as CASSLASGAHEQYF. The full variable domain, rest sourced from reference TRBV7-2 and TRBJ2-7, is GAGVSQSPSNKVTEKGKDVELRCDPISGHTALYWYRQSLGQGLEFLIYFQGNSAPDKSGLPSDRFSAERTGGSVSTLTIQRTQQEDSAVYLCASSLASGAHEQYFGPGTRLTVT.

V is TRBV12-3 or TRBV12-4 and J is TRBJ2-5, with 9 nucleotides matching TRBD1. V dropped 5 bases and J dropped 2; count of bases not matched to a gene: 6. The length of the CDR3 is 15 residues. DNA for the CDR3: TGTGCCAGCAGTCCCCGGGACAGGGTACAAGAGACCCAGTACTTC. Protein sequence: CASSPRDRVQETQYF.

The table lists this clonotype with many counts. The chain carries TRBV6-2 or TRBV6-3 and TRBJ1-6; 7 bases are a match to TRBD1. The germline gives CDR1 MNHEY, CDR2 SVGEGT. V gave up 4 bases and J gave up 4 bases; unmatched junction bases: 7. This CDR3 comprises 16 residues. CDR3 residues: CASSSPDRRYNSPLHF. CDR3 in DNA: TGTGCCAGCAGTTCCCCGGACAGGAGATATAATTCACCCCTCCACTTT.